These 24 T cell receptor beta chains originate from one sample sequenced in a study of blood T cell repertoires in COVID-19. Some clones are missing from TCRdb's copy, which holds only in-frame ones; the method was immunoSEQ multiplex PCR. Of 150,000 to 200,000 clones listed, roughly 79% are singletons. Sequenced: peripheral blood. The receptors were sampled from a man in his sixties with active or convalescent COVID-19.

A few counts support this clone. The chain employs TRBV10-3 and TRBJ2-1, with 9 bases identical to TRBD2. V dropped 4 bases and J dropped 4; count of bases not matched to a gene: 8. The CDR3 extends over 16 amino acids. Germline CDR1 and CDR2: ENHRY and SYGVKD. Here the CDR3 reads CAISAPGLAGYNEQFF. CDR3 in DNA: TGTGCCATCAGTGCCCCTGGGCTAGCGGGATACAATGAGCAGTTCTTC.

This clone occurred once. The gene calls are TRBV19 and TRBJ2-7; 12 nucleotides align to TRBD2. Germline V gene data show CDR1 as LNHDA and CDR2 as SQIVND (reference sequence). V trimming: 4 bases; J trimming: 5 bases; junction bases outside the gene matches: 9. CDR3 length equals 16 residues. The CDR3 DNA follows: TGTGCCAGTAGTACTTTCGGACTAGCGGGATTGAACGAGCAGTACTTC. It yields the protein CASSTFGLAGLNEQYF.

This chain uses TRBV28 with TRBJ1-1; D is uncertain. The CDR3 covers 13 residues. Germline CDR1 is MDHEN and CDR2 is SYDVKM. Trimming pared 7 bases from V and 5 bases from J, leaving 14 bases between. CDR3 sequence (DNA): TGTGCCAGCAAATTAGGAGGGTTTACTGAAGCTTTCTTT. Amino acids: CASKLGGFTEAFF. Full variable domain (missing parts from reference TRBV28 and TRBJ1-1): DVKVTQSSRYLVKRTGEKVFLECVQDMDHENMFWYRQDPGLGLRLIYFSYDVKMKEKGDIPEGYSVSREKKERFSLILESASTNQTSMYLCASKLGGFTEAFFGQGTRLTVV.

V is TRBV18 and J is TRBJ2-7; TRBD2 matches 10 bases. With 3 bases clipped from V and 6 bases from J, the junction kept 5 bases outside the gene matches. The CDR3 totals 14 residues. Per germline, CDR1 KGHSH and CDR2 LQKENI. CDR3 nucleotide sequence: TGTGCCAGCTCACCCCCTAGCGGGAGACTCGAGCAGTACTTC. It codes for CASSPPSGRLEQYF.

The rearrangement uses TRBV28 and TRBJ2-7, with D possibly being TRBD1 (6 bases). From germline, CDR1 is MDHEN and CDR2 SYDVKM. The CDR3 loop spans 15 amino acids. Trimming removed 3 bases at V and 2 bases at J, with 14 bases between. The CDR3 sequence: CASSFLSGATYEQYF. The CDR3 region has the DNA TGTGCCAGCAGTTTCCTATCAGGGGCGACCTACGAGCAGTACTTC.

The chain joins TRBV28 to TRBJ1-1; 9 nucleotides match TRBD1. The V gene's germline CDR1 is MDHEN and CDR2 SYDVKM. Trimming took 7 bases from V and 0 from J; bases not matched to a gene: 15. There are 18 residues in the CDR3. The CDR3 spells CASISYRDRDLMNTEAFF. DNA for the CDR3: TGTGCCAGCATTTCTTACCGGGACAGGGATCTCATGAACACTGAAGCTTTCTTT.

The CDR3: CASSQDLAGEVRQFF. The CDR3 bases are TGCGCCAGCAGCCAAGATTTAGCGGGAGAGGTACGGCAGTTCTTC. V is TRBV4-1 and J is TRBJ2-1; 9 bases agree with TRBD2. The CDR3 runs to 15 residues. After removal of 0 bases from V and 12 bases from J, the junction contained 9 bases not matched to a gene. Looked up from germline, CDR1 is MGHRA and CDR2 is YSYEKL.

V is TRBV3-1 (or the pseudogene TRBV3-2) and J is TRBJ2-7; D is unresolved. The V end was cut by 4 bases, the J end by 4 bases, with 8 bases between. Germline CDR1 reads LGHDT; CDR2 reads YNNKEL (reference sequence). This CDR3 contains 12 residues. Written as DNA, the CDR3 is TGTGCCAGCAGCCCCGCCAGATACGAGCAGTACTTC. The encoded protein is CASSPARYEQYF.

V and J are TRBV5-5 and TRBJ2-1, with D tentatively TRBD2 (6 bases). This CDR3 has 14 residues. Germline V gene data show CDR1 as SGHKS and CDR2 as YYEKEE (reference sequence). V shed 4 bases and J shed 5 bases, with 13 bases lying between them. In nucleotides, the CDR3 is TGTGCCAGCAGCGCGGGACTTCTAAACAATGAGCAGTTCTTC. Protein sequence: CASSAGLLNNEQFF.

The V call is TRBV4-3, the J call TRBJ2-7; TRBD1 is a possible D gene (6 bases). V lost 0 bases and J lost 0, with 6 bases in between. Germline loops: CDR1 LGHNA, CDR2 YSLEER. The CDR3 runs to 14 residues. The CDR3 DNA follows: TGCGCCAGCAGCCAAGAACAGGGCTCCTACGAGCAGTACTTC. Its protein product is CASSQEQGSYEQYF.

CDR3 region: CASSPTGLGNTIYF. The CDR3 DNA is TGCGCCAGCAGCCCCACAGGGTTGGGAAACACCATATATTTT. The chain has TRBV10-2 and TRBJ1-3; D might be TRBD1 (6 bases). The germline gives CDR1 WSHSY, CDR2 SAAADI. Deletions cut 6 bases from V and 4 bases from J, with 13 bases between. CDR3 size: 14 residues.

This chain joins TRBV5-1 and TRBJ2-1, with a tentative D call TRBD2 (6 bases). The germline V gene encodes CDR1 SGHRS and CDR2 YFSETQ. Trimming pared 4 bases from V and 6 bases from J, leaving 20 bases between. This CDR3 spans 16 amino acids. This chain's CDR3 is CASSTQGSGARNEQFF. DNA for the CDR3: TGCGCCAGCAGCACGCAGGGTAGCGGAGCACGCAATGAGCAGTTCTTC. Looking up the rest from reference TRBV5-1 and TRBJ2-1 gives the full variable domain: KAGVTQTPRYLIKTRGQQVTLSCSPISGHRSVSWYQQTPGQGLQFLFEYFSETQRNKGNFPGRFSGRQFSNSRSEMNVSTLELGDSALYLCASSTQGSGARNEQFFGPGTRLTVL.

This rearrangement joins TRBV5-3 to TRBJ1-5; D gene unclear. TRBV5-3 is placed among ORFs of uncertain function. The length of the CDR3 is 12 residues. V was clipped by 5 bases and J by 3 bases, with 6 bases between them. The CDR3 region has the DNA TGTGCCAGAAGACGAGTCAATCAGCCCCAGCATTTT. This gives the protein CARRRVNQPQHF.

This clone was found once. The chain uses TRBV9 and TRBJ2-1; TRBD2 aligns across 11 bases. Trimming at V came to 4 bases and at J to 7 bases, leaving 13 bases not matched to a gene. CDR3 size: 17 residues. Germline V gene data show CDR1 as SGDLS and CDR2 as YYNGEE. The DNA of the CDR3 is TGTGCCAGCAGCTCCAGAATGACTAGCGGGGTGGATAATGAGCAGTTCTTC. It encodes CASSSRMTSGVDNEQFF. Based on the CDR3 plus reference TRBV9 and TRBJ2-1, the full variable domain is DSGVTQTPKHLITATGQRVTLRCSPRSGDLSVYWYQQSLDQGLQFLIQYYNGEERAKGNILERFSAQQFPDLHSELNLSSLELGDSALYFCASSSRMTSGVDNEQFFGPGTRLTVL.

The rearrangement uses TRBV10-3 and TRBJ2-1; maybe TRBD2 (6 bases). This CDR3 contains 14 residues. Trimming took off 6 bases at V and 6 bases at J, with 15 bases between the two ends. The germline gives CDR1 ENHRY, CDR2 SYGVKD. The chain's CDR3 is CAIRDPGGTNEQFF. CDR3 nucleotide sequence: TGTGCCATCAGAGACCCAGGCGGGACCAATGAGCAGTTCTTC.

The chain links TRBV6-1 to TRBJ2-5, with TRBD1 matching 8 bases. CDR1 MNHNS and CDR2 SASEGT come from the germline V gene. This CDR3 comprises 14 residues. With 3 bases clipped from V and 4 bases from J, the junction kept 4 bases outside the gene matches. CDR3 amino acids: CASSETRGLETQYF. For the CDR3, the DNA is TGTGCCAGCAGTGAGACCAGGGGGCTAGAGACCCAGTACTTC.

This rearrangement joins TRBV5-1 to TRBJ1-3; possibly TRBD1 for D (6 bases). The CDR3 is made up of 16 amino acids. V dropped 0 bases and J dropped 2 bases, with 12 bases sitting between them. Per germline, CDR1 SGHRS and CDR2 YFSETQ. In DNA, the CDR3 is TGCGCCAGCAGCTTGGGGGAGTCAGGGGCTGGAAACACCATATATTTT. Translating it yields CASSLGESGAGNTIYF. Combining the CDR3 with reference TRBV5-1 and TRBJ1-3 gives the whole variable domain KAGVTQTPRYLIKTRGQQVTLSCSPISGHRSVSWYQQTPGQGLQFLFEYFSETQRNKGNFPGRFSGRQFSNSRSEMNVSTLELGDSALYLCASSLGESGAGNTIYFGEGSWLTVV.

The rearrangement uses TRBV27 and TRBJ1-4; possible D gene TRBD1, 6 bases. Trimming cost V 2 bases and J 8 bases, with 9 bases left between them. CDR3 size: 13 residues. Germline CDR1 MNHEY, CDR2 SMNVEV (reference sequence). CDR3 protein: CASSLGGGEKLFF. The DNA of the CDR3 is TGTGCCAGCAGTTTAGGGGGCGGAGAAAAACTGTTTTTT.

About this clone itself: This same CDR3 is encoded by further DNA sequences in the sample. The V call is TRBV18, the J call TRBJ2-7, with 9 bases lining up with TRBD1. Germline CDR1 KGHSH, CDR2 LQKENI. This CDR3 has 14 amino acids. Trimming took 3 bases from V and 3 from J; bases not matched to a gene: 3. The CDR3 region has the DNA TGTGCCAGCTCACCCACAGGGGGCAGCTACGAGCAGTACTTC. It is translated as CASSPTGGSYEQYF.

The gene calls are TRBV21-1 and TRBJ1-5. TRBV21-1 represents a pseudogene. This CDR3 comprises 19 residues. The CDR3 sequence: CASSPSGLRHPVGDQPQHF. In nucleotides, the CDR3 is TGTGCCAGCAGCCCCAGCGGGCTTCGGCACCCGGTCGGCGATCAGCCCCAGCATTTT.

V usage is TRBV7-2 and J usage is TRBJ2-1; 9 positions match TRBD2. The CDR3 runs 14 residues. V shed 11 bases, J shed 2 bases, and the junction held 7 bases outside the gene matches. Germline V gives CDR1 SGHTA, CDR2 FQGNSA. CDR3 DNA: TGTGCCGTGGCGGGGGGGGGCCCCTACAATGAGCAGTTCTTC. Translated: CAVAGGGPYNEQFF.

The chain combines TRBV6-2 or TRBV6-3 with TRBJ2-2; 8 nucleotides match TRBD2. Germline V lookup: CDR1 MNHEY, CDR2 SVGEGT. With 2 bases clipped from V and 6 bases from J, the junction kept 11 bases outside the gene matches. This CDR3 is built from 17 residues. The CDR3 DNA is TGTGCCAGCAGTTACAGGGATGGCGGGAGGTTCCCCGGGGAGCTGTTTTTT. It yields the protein CASSYRDGGRFPGELFF.

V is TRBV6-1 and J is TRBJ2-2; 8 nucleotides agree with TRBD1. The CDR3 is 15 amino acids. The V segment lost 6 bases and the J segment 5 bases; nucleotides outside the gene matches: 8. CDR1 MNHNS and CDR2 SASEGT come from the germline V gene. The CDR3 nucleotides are TGTGCCAGCAGCTACCCAGGGGGCGGAACCGGGGAGCTGTTTTTT. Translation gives CASSYPGGGTGELFF.

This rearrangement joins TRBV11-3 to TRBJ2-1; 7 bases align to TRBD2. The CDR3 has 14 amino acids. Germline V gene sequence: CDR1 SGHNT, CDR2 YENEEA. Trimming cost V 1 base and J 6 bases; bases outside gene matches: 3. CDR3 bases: TGTGCCAGCAGCTTAGTCCGCGGGAGCAATGAGCAGTTCTTC. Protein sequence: CASSLVRGSNEQFF.